Below, 3 T cell receptor beta chains from the same sample are listed, as sequenced in a study of PD-1 blockade in mismatch repair-deficient tumors. Clones were read by immunoSEQ multiplex PCR, and TCRdb kept only the in-frame ones, dropping some. Here the sample spans roughly 15,000 clones, 80% to 85% being singletons. This sample comprised PBMCs, obtained 4 weeks after starting pembrolizumab. The receptors originated from an adult with mismatch repair-deficient cancer.

This chain joins TRBV28 and TRBJ1-2, with 7 bases that match TRBD1. The length of the CDR3 is 13 residues. Trimming at V came to 7 bases and at J to 5 bases, leaving 7 bases not matched to a gene. Germline V lookup: CDR1 MDHEN, CDR2 SYDVKM. CDR3 in DNA: TGTGCCAGCAAACAGGGGTGGGCATATGGCTACACCTTC. It is translated as CASKQGWAYGYTF.

The chain joins TRBV28 to TRBJ2-1, with 8 bases lining up with TRBD2. Germline V gene data show CDR1 as MDHEN and CDR2 as SYDVKM. J was trimmed by 9 bases and V by 7 bases; bases with no gene match: 11. CDR3 size: 14 residues. The CDR3 protein is CASKTSGRVAEQFF. CDR3 nucleotides: TGTGCCAGCAAAACGAGCGGGAGAGTGGCTGAGCAGTTCTTC.

The genes are TRBV5-1 and TRBJ2-7; possibly TRBD2 for D (6 bases). V lost 4 bases and J lost 0, with 14 bases in between. The CDR3 runs to 15 residues. The germline V gene encodes CDR1 SGHRS and CDR2 YFSETQ. The CDR3 here is CASSESDGSSYEQYF. Here the CDR3 DNA reads TGCGCCAGCAGCGAAAGCGACGGGAGCTCCTACGAGCAGTACTTC.